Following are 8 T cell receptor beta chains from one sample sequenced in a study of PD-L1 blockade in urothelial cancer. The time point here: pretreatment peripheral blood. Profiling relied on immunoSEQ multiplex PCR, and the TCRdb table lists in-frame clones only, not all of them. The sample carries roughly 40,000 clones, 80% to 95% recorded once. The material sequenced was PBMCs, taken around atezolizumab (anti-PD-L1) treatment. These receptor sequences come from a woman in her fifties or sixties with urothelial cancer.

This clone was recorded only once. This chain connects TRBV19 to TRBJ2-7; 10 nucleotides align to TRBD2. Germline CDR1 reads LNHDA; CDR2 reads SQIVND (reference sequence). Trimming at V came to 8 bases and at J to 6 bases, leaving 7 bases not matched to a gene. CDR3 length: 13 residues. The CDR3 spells CASGALAGVEQYF. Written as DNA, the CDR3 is TGTGCCAGTGGGGCCCTAGCGGGAGTCGAGCAGTACTTC.

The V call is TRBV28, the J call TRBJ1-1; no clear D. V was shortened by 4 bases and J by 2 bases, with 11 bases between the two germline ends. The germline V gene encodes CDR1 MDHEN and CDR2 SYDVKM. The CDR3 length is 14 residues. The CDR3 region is CASSSHRGNTEAFF. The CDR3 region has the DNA TGTGCCAGCAGTTCACACCGGGGAAACACTGAAGCTTTCTTT.

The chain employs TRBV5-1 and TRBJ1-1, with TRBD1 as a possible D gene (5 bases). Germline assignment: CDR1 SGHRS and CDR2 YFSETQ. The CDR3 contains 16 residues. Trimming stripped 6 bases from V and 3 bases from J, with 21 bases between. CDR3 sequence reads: CASITGDPGQDTEAFF. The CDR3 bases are TGCGCCAGCATCACGGGGGATCCGGGTCAGGACACTGAAGCTTTCTTT.

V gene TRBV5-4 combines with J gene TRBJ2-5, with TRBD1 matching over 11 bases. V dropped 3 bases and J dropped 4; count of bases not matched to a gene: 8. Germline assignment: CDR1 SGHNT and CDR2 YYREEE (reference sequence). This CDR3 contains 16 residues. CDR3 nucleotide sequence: TGTGCCAGCAGCTCTAGGACAGGGGGCTTGGGAGAGACCCAGTACTTC. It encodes CASSSRTGGLGETQYF.

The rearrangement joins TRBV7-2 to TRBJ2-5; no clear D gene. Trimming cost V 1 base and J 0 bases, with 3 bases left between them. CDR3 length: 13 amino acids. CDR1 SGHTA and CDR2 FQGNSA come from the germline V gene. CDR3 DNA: TGTGCCAGCAGCTTAGACTACCAAGAGACCCAGTACTTC. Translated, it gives CASSLDYQETQYF.

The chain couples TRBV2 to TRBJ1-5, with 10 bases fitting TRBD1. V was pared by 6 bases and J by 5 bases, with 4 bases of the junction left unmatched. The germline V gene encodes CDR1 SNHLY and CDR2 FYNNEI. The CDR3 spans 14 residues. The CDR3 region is CASSPGTGDQPQHF. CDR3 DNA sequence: TGTGCCAGCAGCCCCGGGACAGGGGATCAGCCCCAGCATTTT.

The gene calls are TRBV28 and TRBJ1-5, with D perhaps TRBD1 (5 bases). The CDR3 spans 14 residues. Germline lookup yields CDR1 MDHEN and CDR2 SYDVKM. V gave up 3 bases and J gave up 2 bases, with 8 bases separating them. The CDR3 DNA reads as TGTGCCAGCAGTTTTGGACATCGCAATCAGCCCCAGCATTTT. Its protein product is CASSFGHRNQPQHF.

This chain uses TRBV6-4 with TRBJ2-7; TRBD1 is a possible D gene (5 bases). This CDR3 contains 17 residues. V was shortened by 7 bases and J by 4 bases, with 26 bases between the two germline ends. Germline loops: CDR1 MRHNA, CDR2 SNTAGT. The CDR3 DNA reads TGTGCCAGCATCCAAACTCTGAAGGGGATCTCTGGTTACGAGCAGTACTTC. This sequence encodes CASIQTLKGISGYEQYF.